The rows below give T cell receptor beta chains drawn from one sample of a study of cytomegalovirus exposure and HLA in healthy donors. Clones were sequenced by immunoSEQ multiplex PCR, and TCRdb holds only the in-frame ones, with some missing. The repertoire holds approximately 24,000 clones, around 64% seen once, with 4% to 5.5% in the top ten. The material sequenced was PBMCs. The receptor source for this set is a woman aged 45-60 years in good health and CMV-seronegative. The CDR3 runs from the conserved cysteine through the conserved F or W. The order of the fields is clone size, V gene, J gene, D gene, CDR3 DNA, CDR3 protein. D genes are given only for firm matches. The size entry is marked missing in some rows and otherwise reads once, few, many or a size class.

once	TRBV6-4	TRBJ1-1	.	TGTGCCAGCAGGATTCAGGGGAACACTGAAGCTTTCTTT	CASRIQGNTEAFF
.	TRBV29-1	TRBJ2-1	TRBD2	TGCAGCGTGGCCCCTGACGAAGCGGGAGGCCCTGGCGAAGACAATGAGCAGTTCTTC	CSVAPDEAGGPGEDNEQFF
few	TRBV19	TRBJ2-7	.	TGTGCCAGTAGTAATGACAGGACCTACGAGCAGTACTTC	CASSNDRTYEQYF
.	TRBV7-3	TRBJ2-1	.	TGTGCCAGCAGTCCCCAGCGGACCTACAATGAGCAGTTCTTC	CASSPQRTYNEQFF
.	TRBV6-1	TRBJ1-2	.	TGTGCCAGCAGCCTGGATGGACAGAACTATGGCTACACCTTC	CASSLDGQNYGYTF
few	TRBV5-1	TRBJ1-2	TRBD1	TGCGCCAGCAGCTCGGGACAGTTTTGGGCCTATGGCTACACCTTC	CASSSGQFWAYGYTF
medium-sized	TRBV6-1	TRBJ2-6	.	TGTGCCAGCAGTGTAGAGGGATACTCTGGGGCCAACGTCCTGACTTTC	CASSVEGYSGANVLTF
once	TRBV27	TRBJ2-7	TRBD2	TGTGCCAGCAGCCCCAATGGGAGGGGAAACGAGCAGTACTTC	CASSPNGRGNEQYF
.	TRBV29-1	TRBJ1-1	.	TGCAGCGGAACGGGAGCTAGTATGAACACTGAAGCTTTCTTT	CSGTGASMNTEAFF
.	TRBV7-7	TRBJ2-1	.	TGTGCTAGCAGCCAAGAGGCGGGTGGCAATGAGCAGTTCTTC	CASSQEAGGNEQFF
once	TRBV6-5	TRBJ1-5	.	TGTGCCAGCAGTTCCCACATCAATCAGCCCCAGCATTTT	CASSSHINQPQHF
few	TRBV29-1	TRBJ2-1	TRBD2	TGCAGCTCGGGGGGCCGGGAGGGATACTACAATGAGCAGTTCTTC	CSSGGREGYYNEQFF
few	TRBV6-5	TRBJ1-3	.	TGTGCCAGCAGTAAAAGGCCGCGGCCCCTCGACACCATATATTTT	CASSKRPRPLDTIYF
few	TRBV6-5	TRBJ1-5	.	TGTGCCAGCCGCGACGGACATAATCAGCCCCAGCATTTT	CASRDGHNQPQHF
.	TRBV25-1	TRBJ1-1	TRBD1	TGTGCCAGCAGTGGACAGGGGGGTGAAGCTTTCTTT	CASSGQGGEAFF
.	TRBV5-6	TRBJ1-2	.	TGTGCCAGCAGCTTATCCGGTTCTAACTATGGCTACACCTTC	CASSLSGSNYGYTF
.	TRBV7-6	TRBJ1-3	.	TGTGCCAGCAGCGTTAACAGGGACACAAACACCATATATTTT	CASSVNRDTNTIYF
.	TRBV14	TRBJ2-1	TRBD2	TGTGCCAGCAGTCCTCGGACTAGCGGGGCTTACAATGAGCAGTTCTTC	CASSPRTSGAYNEQFF
few	TRBV6-5	TRBJ2-7	TRBD1	TGTGCCAGCAGTAAACGGACAGGTAACTCCTACGAGCAGTACTTC	CASSKRTGNSYEQYF
.	TRBV7-6	TRBJ1-1	.	TGTGCCAGCAGCTCCGACACCAACACTGAAGCTTTCTTT	CASSSDTNTEAFF
.	TRBV9	TRBJ1-2	.	TGTGCCAGCAGCGACGATAGCTATGGCTACACCTTC	CASSDDSYGYTF
.	TRBV4-2	TRBJ1-1	TRBD1	TGTGCCAGCAGCCGACCGGACAGGGAAATTATTGAAGCTTTCTTT	CASSRPDREIIEAFF
.	TRBV29-1	TRBJ2-5	TRBD2	TGCAGCGTTGATTTGGGAGGGGAGACCCAGTACTTC	CSVDLGGETQYF
.	TRBV6-5	TRBJ1-2	.	TGTGCCAGCAGGTACGGGACAAAGGAGGATTATGGCTACACCTTC	CASRYGTKEDYGYTF
once	TRBV2	TRBJ1-2	.	TGTGCCAGCAGTGCACAGGGAAGTGGCTATGGCTACACCTTC	CASSAQGSGYGYTF
.	TRBV5-1	TRBJ2-1	TRBD2	TGCGCCAGCAGCCCCCACCGGGGGAGGGACAATGAGCAGTTCTTC	CASSPHRGRDNEQFF
few	TRBV6-1	TRBJ1-3	.	TGTGCCAGCAGGCCAGGGAACTCTGGAAACACCATATATTTT	CASRPGNSGNTIYF
.	TRBV6-1	TRBJ2-7	TRBD1	TGTGCCAGCAGTGTCACGACAGGGGGCACCTACGAGCAGTACTTC	CASSVTTGGTYEQYF
.	TRBV29-1	TRBJ1-2	TRBD1	TGCAGCGTCCGTGCCCCACGGGGACAGGAGTATGGCTACACCTTC	CSVRAPRGQEYGYTF
.	TRBV5-4	TRBJ2-2	.	TGTGCCAGCAGCTTCCCCGGGACACCGAACACCGGGGAGCTGTTTTTT	CASSFPGTPNTGELFF
.	TRBV29-1	TRBJ1-1	TRBD1	TGCAGCGTTCTCGGGACAGTCTCGGTGAACACTGAAGCTTTCTTT	CSVLGTVSVNTEAFF
.	TRBV7-2	TRBJ2-3	.	TGTGCCAGCAGCTTCCGCGGGACTTATACGCAGTATTTT	CASSFRGTYTQYF
.	TRBV19	TRBJ2-7	TRBD2	TGTGCCAGTAGTCACGCGAGGGAGGGCCGGTACGAGCAGTACTTC	CASSHAREGRYEQYF
.	TRBV5-6	TRBJ2-2	.	TGTGCCAGCAGCTCTGTCGGGTCCTTGAACACCGGGGAGCTGTTTTTT	CASSSVGSLNTGELFF
.	TRBV29-1	TRBJ2-7	.	TGCAGCGTTGAGGGGCAGGGAAAATACGAGCAGTACTTC	CSVEGQGKYEQYF
.	TRBV6-1	TRBJ1-6	TRBD1	TGTGCCAGCAGGCTAGACAGGGCGTATAATTCACCCCTCCACTTT	CASRLDRAYNSPLHF
.	TRBV4-2	TRBJ2-3	TRBD2	TGTGCCAGCAGCCCCTCGGGAGGGGAACCCCTCACAGATACGCAGTATTTT	CASSPSGGEPLTDTQYF
.	TRBV4-1	TRBJ1-5	.	TGCGCCAGCAGCCAAGGGTTGGAGGGTAGCAATCAGCCCCAGCATTTT	CASSQGLEGSNQPQHF
.	TRBV5-1	TRBJ1-1	TRBD1	TGCGCCAGCAGCTCGGGACAGTTGAACACTGAAGCTTTCTTT	CASSSGQLNTEAFF
.	TRBV10-3	TRBJ1-2	.	TGTGCCATCAGTGGAAGACACCTCTATGGCTACACCTTC	CAISGRHLYGYTF
.	TRBV7-9	TRBJ1-2	.	TGTGCCAGCAGCTTAGGGGGAGATATAGATGGCTACACCTTC	CASSLGGDIDGYTF
.	TRBV10-2	TRBJ1-5	TRBD1	TGCGCCAGCAGACAGGGAACAGGGGGCGAAGGTCAGCCCCAGCATTTT	CASRQGTGGEGQPQHF